What follows are 32 T cell receptor beta chains derived from one specimen sequenced in a study of T-cell reconstitution after alpha-beta-depleted transplantation in children. This sample's TCRbeta library carried unique molecular identifier barcodes. MiXCR was run by TCRdb on the PCR reads, yielding one entry per CDR3 protein. Counted here are roughly 500,000 distinct CDR3 sequences, around 19% occurring once; the ten biggest clones make up roughly 3.3%. Here the sequenced sample was PBMCs from the stem cell graft donor, taken from the stem cell graft. All receptors derive from a human donor who donated a stem cell graft to a child with acute lymphoblastic leukemia.

The CDR3: CASSEGLGAFF. DNA of the CDR3: TGTGCCAGTAGTGAAGGGCTCGGAGCTTTCTTT. The chain uses TRBV19 and TRBJ1-1; D gene unclear. Trimming stripped 5 bases from V and 10 bases from J, with 11 bases between. The CDR3 covers 11 residues. Germline-derived CDR1 and CDR2 are LNHDA and SQIVND (reference sequence).

The chain uses TRBV5-1 and TRBJ2-7, with TRBD1 identical over 7 bases. V lost 2 bases and J lost 3; bases outside the gene matches: 5. The V gene's germline CDR1 is SGHRS and CDR2 YFSETQ. This CDR3 comprises 14 residues. The CDR3 reads CASSLADRDYEQYF. The DNA of the CDR3 is TGCGCCAGCAGCTTAGCAGACAGGGACTACGAGCAGTACTTC.

The chain employs TRBV12-3 or TRBV12-4 and TRBJ2-3; unclear D gene. Trimming took off 6 bases at V and 1 base at J, with 11 bases between the two ends. This CDR3 has 14 residues. CDR3 in amino acids: CASRPLGGTDTQYF. The CDR3 DNA is TGTGCCAGCAGACCCCTAGGTGGCACAGATACGCAGTATTTT.

The chain links TRBV29-1 to TRBJ2-1, with 12 positions matching TRBD1. V shed 6 bases and J 10 bases; nucleotides not matched to a gene: 4. This CDR3 contains 12 residues. CDR1 is SQVTM and CDR2 is ANQGSEA in the germline V gene. The CDR3 reads CSVRDRGREQFF. Here the CDR3 DNA reads TGCAGCGTCCGGGACAGGGGGCGAGAGCAGTTCTTC.

The rearrangement uses TRBV12-5 and TRBJ2-1, with 15 bases fitting TRBD2. The CDR3 contains 17 residues. V gave up 6 bases and J gave up 7 bases; unmatched junction bases: 10. Germline V gene sequence: CDR1 LGHNT, CDR2 FRNRAP. CDR3 region: CASGEGTSGRSWNEQFF. CDR3 sequence (DNA): TGTGCTAGTGGGGAAGGGACTAGCGGGAGGAGCTGGAATGAGCAGTTCTTC.

This clonotype occurred a few times. The chain uses TRBV5-1 and TRBJ1-1, with 7 bases aligning to TRBD1. Looked up from germline, CDR1 is SGHRS and CDR2 is YFSETQ. V lost 3 bases, J lost 0 bases, and 5 bases stayed unmatched. The CDR3 totals 15 residues. Here the CDR3 reads CASSSRQGMNTEAFF. CDR3 bases: TGCGCCAGCAGCTCCCGACAGGGAATGAACACTGAAGCTTTCTTT.

This clonotype was counted only a few times. CDR3 protein: CASTSGRGEQFF. The CDR3 region has the DNA TGTGCCAGCACTAGCGGGAGAGGTGAGCAGTTCTTC. This rearrangement joins TRBV7-4 to TRBJ2-1, with TRBD2 identical over 10 bases. The CDR3 has 12 amino acids. Per the germline V gene, CDR1 is SGHVT and CDR2 is SQSDAQ. V was clipped by 7 bases and J by 9 bases; unmatched bases: 3.

Only a few counts were recorded for this clonotype. The chain combines TRBV5-1 with TRBJ2-5, with 14 bases that match TRBD2. V lost 4 bases and J lost 5; bases outside the gene matches: 16. The CDR3 runs 19 residues. CDR1 and CDR2 (germline): SGHRS, YFSETQ. The CDR3 region has the DNA TGCGCCAGCAGCCCGGGACTAGCGGGAGCAGGCGCAAGTTGGGAGACCCAGTACTTC. Amino acids: CASSPGLAGAGASWETQYF.

The chain couples TRBV5-1 to TRBJ2-5, with TRBD2 matching 10 bases. There are 17 residues in the CDR3. CDR1 is SGHRS and CDR2 is YFSETQ in the germline V gene. Losses at the gene ends were 0 bases for V and 4 bases for J; bases not matched to a gene: 9. CDR3 DNA sequence: TGCGCCAGCAGCTTGGCCCCTAGCGGGAGTTATAGAGAGACCCAGTACTTC. This gives the protein CASSLAPSGSYRETQYF.

This clonotype was observed a few times. The rearrangement uses TRBV5-1 and TRBJ2-5, with 10 bases identical to TRBD1. This CDR3 is built from 15 residues. Germline CDR1 is SGHRS and CDR2 is YFSETQ. Trimming at V came to 3 bases and at J to 5 bases, leaving 7 bases not matched to a gene. In DNA, the CDR3 is TGCGCCAGCAGCTCGACAGGGGGCGCGGGGGAGACCCAGTACTTC. It translates to CASSSTGGAGETQYF.

The table lists this clonotype with a few counts. V is TRBV6-1 and J is TRBJ2-7; D not resolved. Trimming cost V 2 bases and J 1 base, with 9 bases left between them. CDR1 is MNHNS and CDR2 is SASEGT in the germline V gene. The CDR3 is 14 amino acids. Here the CDR3 DNA reads TGTGCCAGCAGTGAATTGGTCTCTTCCTACGAGCAGTACTTC. Amino acid sequence: CASSELVSSYEQYF.

V and J are TRBV20-1 and TRBJ2-3; D call uncertain. Germline lookup yields CDR1 DFQATT and CDR2 SNEGSKA (reference sequence). The CDR3 is made up of 16 amino acids. V lost 0 bases and J 1 base, leaving 14 bases between the germline ends. As DNA, the CDR3 is TGCAGTGCTAGAGATTATGACGTTAGGGGCACAGATACGCAGTATTTT. Amino acid sequence: CSARDYDVRGTDTQYF.

In its sample, this clonotype was seen many times. V gene TRBV5-1 combines with J gene TRBJ2-7, with 9 bases fitting TRBD1. The CDR3 is made up of 16 amino acids. V was pared by 3 bases and J by 5 bases, with 12 bases of the junction left unmatched. Germline CDR1 and CDR2: SGHRS and YFSETQ. The CDR3 sequence is CASSSGAGTGNHEQYF. CDR3 coding DNA: TGCGCCAGCAGCTCCGGAGCCGGGACAGGGAACCACGAGCAGTACTTC. The full variable domain, in which reference TRBV5-1 and TRBJ2-7 provide the parts outside the CDR3, is KAGVTQTPRYLIKTRGQQVTLSCSPISGHRSVSWYQQTPGQGLQFLFEYFSETQRNKGNFPGRFSGRQFSNSRSEMNVSTLELGDSALYLCASSSGAGTGNHEQYFGPGTRLTVT.

This clonotype was counted a few times. The V gene is TRBV18, the J gene TRBJ1-3; D possibly corresponds to TRBD1 (6 bases). The germline V gene has CDR1 KGHSH and CDR2 LQKENI. The CDR3 has 15 residues. Trimming stripped 1 base from V and 4 bases from J, with 11 bases between. CDR3 sequence (DNA): TGTGCCAGCTCACCACGGAACAGGGCCGGAAACACCATATATTTT. Amino acid sequence: CASSPRNRAGNTIYF. Complete variable domain (other parts from reference TRBV18 and TRBJ1-3): NAGVMQNPRHLVRRRGQEARLRCSPMKGHSHVYWYRQLPEEGLKFMVYLQKENIIDESGMPKERFSAEFPKEGPSILRIQQVVRGDSAAYFCASSPRNRAGNTIYFGEGSWLTVV.

The chain couples TRBV4-2 to TRBJ1-1; no clear D. Per the germline V gene, CDR1 is LGHNA and CDR2 is YNFKEQ. This CDR3 comprises 13 residues. V was clipped by 1 base and J by 4 bases, with 7 bases between them. The CDR3 sequence: CASSQALGTEAFF. The CDR3 bases are TGTGCCAGCAGCCAAGCACTGGGCACTGAAGCTTTCTTT.

This clonotype was counted a few times. The V gene is TRBV20-1, the J gene TRBJ2-1; D tentatively fits TRBD1 or TRBD2 (5 bases each). The CDR3 runs to 14 residues. Trimming removed 6 bases from V and 7 bases from J, with 19 bases in between. The germline gives CDR1 DFQATT, CDR2 SNEGSKA (reference sequence). The CDR3 DNA sequence: TGCAGTGCAAAGGGACCGATAAAGCCTAATGAGCAGTTCTTC. This translates into CSAKGPIKPNEQFF.

V and J are TRBV11-2 and TRBJ2-5; 7 nucleotides match TRBD2. Germline CDR1 is SGHAT and CDR2 is FQNNGV. V shed 4 bases, J shed 2 bases, and the junction held 7 bases outside the gene matches. The CDR3 is made up of 15 amino acids. CDR3 nucleotides: TGTGCCAGCAGCTCCTGGCCGGGACTACAAGAGACCCAGTACTTC. The encoded protein is CASSSWPGLQETQYF.

V gene TRBV7-8 combines with J gene TRBJ2-7, with 7 bases that match TRBD1. Germline V gene lookup returns CDR1 SGHVS and CDR2 FQNEAQ. The CDR3 has 13 amino acids. Losses at the gene ends were 4 bases for V and 6 bases for J; bases not matched to a gene: 6. CDR3 in DNA: TGTGCCAGCAGCTCACAGGGGAGTCTCGAGCAGTACTTC. Translated: CASSSQGSLEQYF.

The gene calls are TRBV27 and TRBJ2-7; 8 nucleotides line up with TRBD2. With 6 bases clipped from V and 3 bases from J, the junction kept 4 bases outside the gene matches. In germline, CDR1 is MNHEY, CDR2 SMNVEV (reference sequence). CDR3 length equals 13 residues. DNA of the CDR3: TGTGCCAGCAGATTTACTAGCGGCTACGAGCAGTACTTC. Protein: CASRFTSGYEQYF.

The chain joins TRBV7-2 to TRBJ2-3, with 7 nucleotides matching TRBD2. Germline V gene lookup returns CDR1 SGHTA and CDR2 FQGNSA. V shed 2 bases, J shed 6 bases, and the junction held 11 bases outside the gene matches. This CDR3 is 16 amino acids long. CDR3 amino acids: CASSLTAWLAEDTQYF. In DNA form, the CDR3 reads TGTGCCAGCAGCTTAACCGCTTGGCTAGCGGAGGATACGCAGTATTTT. The full variable domain, its missing parts supplied by reference TRBV7-2 and TRBJ2-3, is GAGVSQSPSNKVTEKGKDVELRCDPISGHTALYWYRQSLGQGLEFLIYFQGNSAPDKSGLPSDRFSAERTGGSVSTLTIQRTQQEDSAVYLCASSLTAWLAEDTQYFGPGTRLTVL.

The sample holds a few counts of this clonotype. The V and J genes are TRBV7-9 and TRBJ2-1; weak D call: TRBD2 (6 bases). CDR3 length equals 15 residues. Germline V lookup: CDR1 SEHNR, CDR2 FQNEAQ (reference sequence). V lost 3 bases and J lost 5, with 14 bases in between. The CDR3: CASSLWRAEHNEQFF. The CDR3 nucleotides read TGTGCCAGCAGCTTGTGGAGGGCCGAGCACAATGAGCAGTTCTTC.

This clonotype was detected only a few times. The chain carries TRBV5-1 and TRBJ2-1, with 8 bases aligning to TRBD1. V trimming: 4 bases; J trimming: 2 bases; junction bases outside the gene matches: 8. Germline V lookup: CDR1 SGHRS, CDR2 YFSETQ. This CDR3 has 16 amino acids. The CDR3 is CASSPGTGSAYNEQFF. In DNA form, the CDR3 reads TGCGCCAGCAGCCCCGGGACAGGTTCGGCCTACAATGAGCAGTTCTTC.

This clonotype was counted only a few times. The chain couples TRBV20-1 to TRBJ2-7; 9 nucleotides match TRBD2. J gave up 7 bases and V 4 bases, and 8 bases lay outside the gene matches. The length of the CDR3 is 13 residues. Germline CDR1 is DFQATT and CDR2 is SNEGSKA (reference sequence). CDR3 residues: CSATVAGVGEQYF. In nucleotides, the CDR3 is TGCAGTGCTACGGTAGCGGGAGTGGGGGAGCAGTACTTC.

The genes are TRBV10-2 and TRBJ2-7, with 11 bases that match TRBD2. Trimming cost V 4 bases and J 2 bases; bases outside gene matches: 4. Germline V gives CDR1 WSHSY, CDR2 SAAADI. The CDR3 has 15 amino acids. The CDR3 nucleotides are TGCGCCAGCAGTGTCGGGACTAGCGGTCCCTACGAGCAGTACTTC. Protein product: CASSVGTSGPYEQYF.

This clonotype has more than one count but fewer than ten. The chain is built from TRBV20-1 and TRBJ2-3; 9 bases line up with TRBD1. Germline CDR1 is DFQATT and CDR2 is SNEGSKA (reference sequence). The CDR3 totals 15 residues. J was trimmed by 4 bases and V by 5 bases; bases with no gene match: 10. The CDR3 DNA follows: TGCAGTGCTCCCGACAGGACAGGGGAGGCAGATACGCAGTATTTT. This sequence encodes CSAPDRTGEADTQYF.

The chain has TRBV20-1 and TRBJ2-1, with 11 bases matching TRBD2. CDR3 size: 18 residues. With 0 bases clipped from V and 3 bases from J, the junction kept 10 bases outside the gene matches. CDR1 and CDR2 from the germline V gene are DFQATT and SNEGSKA (reference sequence). As DNA, the CDR3 is TGCAGTGCTAGAGATCAAGAGACTAGCGGGATCTTCTACAATGAGCAGTTCTTC. It translates to CSARDQETSGIFYNEQFF.

V is TRBV5-1 and J is TRBJ2-1; D unclear. This CDR3 has 13 amino acids. CDR1 and CDR2 (germline): SGHRS, YFSETQ. With 7 bases removed from V and 4 bases from J, the gap between germline ends came to 12 bases. The CDR3 spells CASRVETYNEQFF. CDR3 coding DNA: TGCGCCAGCCGGGTGGAGACGTACAATGAGCAGTTCTTC.

The gene calls are TRBV4-1 and TRBJ2-1; D is perhaps TRBD1 (7 bases). Germline CDR1 and CDR2: MGHRA and YSYEKL. The CDR3 has 18 residues. V dropped 3 bases and J dropped 8 bases, with 26 bases sitting between them. The CDR3 DNA follows: TGCGCCAGCAGCCACAGGGGGAAGGAGGGGGGCTTGAGGGATGAGCAGTTCTTC. Its translation is CASSHRGKEGGLRDEQFF.

V usage is TRBV7-2 and J usage is TRBJ1-5; possible D gene TRBD1, 6 bases. Germline V lookup: CDR1 SGHTA, CDR2 FQGNSA. V lost 2 bases and J 3 bases, leaving 14 bases between the germline ends. The CDR3 is 16 residues long. Here the CDR3 DNA reads TGTGCCAGCAGCTTATGGGCAGGGGAGGTCAATCAGCCCCAGCATTTT. Encoded protein: CASSLWAGEVNQPQHF.

This clonotype was counted only a few times. The rearrangement links TRBV5-1 to TRBJ2-5; no clear D. Between the trimmed V and J ends, which lost 0 bases and 5 bases, there was a span of 8 bases. Germline CDR1 SGHRS, CDR2 YFSETQ. The CDR3 sequence is 13 residues long. The CDR3, as DNA: TGCGCCAGCAGCTTGGTTATGAAGGAGACCCAGTACTTC. This gives the protein CASSLVMKETQYF.

The chain recombines TRBV7-3 with TRBJ1-4; D remains ambiguous. Germline V gene data show CDR1 as SGHTA and CDR2 as FQGTGA. The V end was cut by 4 bases, the J end by 0 bases, with 9 bases between. The CDR3 consists of 15 residues. The CDR3 loop is CASSSAGATNEKLFF. The DNA for the CDR3 is TGTGCCAGCAGCTCCGCAGGCGCAACTAATGAAAAACTGTTTTTT.

The gene calls are TRBV3-1 and TRBJ1-2; D unclear. Trimming shortened V by 1 base and J by 4 bases, and 16 bases separated the two germline ends. Germline V gene sequence: CDR1 LGHDT, CDR2 YNNKEL (reference sequence). The CDR3 contains 16 residues. The chain's CDR3 is CASSQAKAQAGYGYTF. The CDR3 DNA follows: TGTGCCAGCAGCCAAGCCAAGGCCCAGGCCGGCTATGGCTACACCTTC.